The entry below describes one T cell receptor beta chain. No antigen is known for it. After removal of 2 bases from V and 4 bases from J, the junction contained 8 bases not matched to a gene. This CDR3 comprises 17 residues. The V gene's germline CDR1 is KGHDR and CDR2 SFDVKD. The sample comes from a study of T cell responses to AZD1222 COVID-19 vaccine. Overall study results and limits: Only a handful of people who got AZD1222 tested seropositive at baseline. Clonal diversity may have been underestimated in mostly white British donors.

Some clones are missing from TCRdb's copy, which holds only in-frame ones; the method was immunoSEQ multiplex PCR. The sample carries some 130,000 clones, about 93% recorded once. This chain connects TRBV24-1 to TRBJ2-3; 10 bases are a match to TRBD1. The sequences come from peripheral blood, collected on day 0 of AZD1222 vaccination. The clonotype comes from an adult in good health. DNA of the CDR3: TGTGCCACCAGTGATTCCGACAGGGGGCGATGGGCAGATACGCAGTATTTT. Encoded protein: CATSDSDRGRWADTQYF.